What follows is one T cell receptor (beta chain) and its context. Its antigen is undetermined. The data were obtained in a study of blood T cells in healthy people across ages. Findings and limits, study-wide: Donor CMV status, an unknown factor, possibly confounded changes in expanded clonotypes.

Next came a second PCR, run for about 7 to 11 cycles, which used a sample-barcoded 5' primer along with a J-beta primer mix. TCRdb re-called the 5' RACE reads through MiXCR, storing one row per CDR3 protein. The sample holds fewer than 2,000,000 distinct CDR3 sequences, around 40% seen once. Trimming took off 4 bases at V and 8 bases at J, with 21 bases between the two ends. The CDR3 covers 16 residues. Germline V gene lookup returns CDR1 SGHDN and CDR2 FVKESK. J is TRBJ2-1 and V is TRBV14; a weak D match, TRBD2 (7 bases). Sequenced input: blood. This clonotype was obtained from a human donor in good health. In DNA form, the CDR3 reads TGTGCCAGCAGCCCCTTGGGCGCGGGGGCCGAAGATGAGCAGTTCTTC. It specifies CASSPLGAGAEDEQFF.